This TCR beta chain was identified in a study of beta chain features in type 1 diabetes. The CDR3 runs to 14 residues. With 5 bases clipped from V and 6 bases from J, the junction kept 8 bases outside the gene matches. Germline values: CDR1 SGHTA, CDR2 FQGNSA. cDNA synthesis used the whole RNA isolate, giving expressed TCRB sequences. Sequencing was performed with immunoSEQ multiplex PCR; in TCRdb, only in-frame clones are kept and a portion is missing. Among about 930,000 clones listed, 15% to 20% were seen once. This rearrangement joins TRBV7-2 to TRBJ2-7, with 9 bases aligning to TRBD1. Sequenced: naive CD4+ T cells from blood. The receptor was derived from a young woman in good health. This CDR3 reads CASSPRTGVAEQYF. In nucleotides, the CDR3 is TGTGCCAGCAGCCCCAGGACAGGGGTGGCCGAGCAGTACTTC.